Presented here are 18 T cell receptor beta chains from one specimen sequenced in a study of T cells in Graves' hyperthyroidism and ophthalmopathy (dated by TCRdb to 2018 to 2020). The library was prepared using multiplex PCR. The sequencing machine was an Illumina HiSeq 2000. The TCR beta CDR3 regions were amplified from RNA transcripts. A first-round RT-PCR of the TCR CDR3 used the HTBI primer set with the Qiagen OneStep RT-PCR kit. TCRdb reran the public reads through fastp at Q25 and MiXCR, keeping productive beta chains. Every CDR3 protein is listed once, alongside the most common genes and DNA of its rows. This sample is represented by fewer than 400,000 distinct CDR3 sequences; more than 12% of them were singletons. The ten top clones hold 25% to 30% of the sample. The sequencing input was blood. The receptors were gathered from a man aged 45-65 years with Graves' ophthalmopathy.

In this sample, this clonotype turned up many times. The gene calls are TRBV12-5 and TRBJ2-1; D ambiguous. The CDR3 has 13 residues. Trimming removed 6 bases at V and 5 bases at J, with 11 bases between. CDR1 and CDR2 (germline): LGHNT, FRNRAP. The CDR3 protein is CASGVANHNEQFF. In DNA, the CDR3 is TGTGCTAGTGGCGTTGCAAACCACAATGAGCAGTTCTTC.

This clonotype showed up many times. The rearrangement links TRBV12-3 or TRBV12-4 to TRBJ2-5; D is ambiguous. CDR3 length equals 11 residues. The V end was cut by 6 bases, the J end by 5 bases, with 7 bases between. As DNA, the CDR3 is TGTGCCAGCAGCCTCATTGAGACCCAGTACTTC. Translation: CASSLIETQYF.

The table lists this clonotype with many counts. As DNA, the CDR3 is TGTGCCACCAGTGATTCGCAGGGGGCCTTCGTGTACAATGAGCAGTTCTTC. Amino acids: CATSDSQGAFVYNEQFF. The rearrangement uses TRBV24-1 and TRBJ2-1; 8 bases fit TRBD1. The ends lost 2 bases at V and 4 bases at J; junction bases unmatched: 9. This CDR3 is 17 amino acids long. The germline V gene has CDR1 KGHDR and CDR2 SFDVKD.

The chain uses TRBV20-1 and TRBJ1-1; D possibly corresponds to TRBD1 (6 bases). V was clipped by 6 bases and J by 2 bases, with 16 bases between them. Germline V CDR1 and CDR2: DFQATT, SNEGSKA (reference sequence). The CDR3 contains 14 residues. The CDR3 loop is CSATNTGFNTEAFF. The CDR3 DNA reads TGCAGTGCCACTAACACAGGGTTTAACACTGAAGCTTTCTTT.

As concerns this clonotype: Here the CDR3 omits its conserved ending phenylalanine or tryptophan, so a read error is the likely source. The V and J genes are TRBV7-9 and TRBJ1-1, with D possibly TRBD1 on 5 matching bases. This CDR3 region has 16 residues. V was cut by 4 bases and J by 1 base, with 16 bases left in between. Germline CDR1 and CDR2: SEHNR and FQNEAQ (reference sequence). The CDR3 sequence is CASSWGGGLTNTEAFS. DNA for the CDR3: TGTGCCAGCAGCTGGGGGGGGGGACTGACGAACACTGAAGCTTTCTCT.

V gene TRBV11-2 combines with J gene TRBJ2-5; D gene ambiguous. Germline V gene data show CDR1 as SGHAT and CDR2 as FQNNGV. The CDR3 runs 13 residues. The V gene lost 2 bases and the J gene lost 0 bases, with 4 bases spanning the gap. For the CDR3, the DNA is TGTGCCAGCAGCTTATTTGACCAAGAGACCCAGTACTTC. It encodes CASSLFDQETQYF.

The table lists this clonotype with a few counts. The V and J genes are TRBV27 and TRBJ2-1; weak D call: TRBD2 (6 bases). The CDR3 spans 15 residues. V was clipped by 5 bases and J by 4 bases, with 15 bases between them. Germline CDR1 is MNHEY and CDR2 is SMNVEV (reference sequence). CDR3 DNA: TGTGCCAGCAGTATTTCGCTGGGGACTTACAATGAGCAGTTCTTC. Amino acid sequence: CASSISLGTYNEQFF.

This clonotype occurred many times. At one end the junction does not follow the germline gene, possibly because of a read error. This CDR3 is CASREEWGRNYGYTF. The CDR3 DNA reads TGTGCCAGCAGGGAAGAATGGGGGCGCAACTATGGCTACACCTTC. V is TRBV2 and J is TRBJ1-2; weak D call: TRBD1 (6 bases). Germline V gene lookup returns CDR1 SNHLY and CDR2 FYNNEI. This CDR3 comprises 15 residues.

Ten or more counts support this clonotype. The gene calls are TRBV10-3 and TRBJ1-1; D remains ambiguous. Germline loops: CDR1 ENHRY, CDR2 SYGVKD. The V end lost 2 bases, the J end lost 2 bases, and 0 bases lay between the germline ends. CDR3 size: 11 residues. CDR3: CAISENTEAFF. CDR3 nucleotide sequence: TGTGCCATCAGTGAGAACACTGAAGCTTTCTTT.

The V and J genes are TRBV7-9 and TRBJ2-2; 11 bases agree with TRBD2. V shed 5 bases, J shed 0 bases, and the junction held 8 bases outside the gene matches. Germline V gene data show CDR1 as SEHNR and CDR2 as FQNEAQ (reference sequence). The length of the CDR3 is 18 residues. CDR3: CASSPWTSGSANTGELFF. Written as DNA, the CDR3 is TGTGCCAGCAGCCCCTGGACTAGCGGGTCAGCGAACACCGGGGAGCTGTTTTTT.

The count of this clonotype is one. This chain connects TRBV7-3 to TRBJ2-3; D remains unclear. With 2 bases removed from V and 3 bases from J, the gap between germline ends came to 12 bases. Germline lookup yields CDR1 SGHTA and CDR2 FQGTGA. This CDR3 is 15 amino acids long. Here the CDR3 reads CASSLAPGRTDTQYF. The CDR3 DNA is TGTGCCAGCAGCTTAGCTCCAGGTCGGACAGATACGCAGTATTTT.

The chain joins TRBV14 to TRBJ2-1; no firm D call. The CDR3 has 14 residues. Trimming shortened V by 6 bases and J by 5 bases, and 14 bases separated the two germline ends. CDR1 and CDR2 from the germline V gene are SGHDN and FVKESK. The CDR3 nucleotides are TGTGCCAGCAGTCGACCCGTCCGGGACAATGAGCAGTTCTTC. Translating gives CASSRPVRDNEQFF.

This clonotype was observed many times. The CDR3 nucleotides are TGTGCCAGCAGCCACCGGGAGAAAAGCGGGAGGCGCACAGATACGCAGTATTTT. This gives the protein CASSHREKSGRRTDTQYF. The V gene is TRBV6-2 or TRBV6-3, the J gene TRBJ2-3, with TRBD2 matching over 9 bases. With V trimmed by 6 bases and J by 1 base, 14 bases remained unmatched. The length of the CDR3 is 18 residues. CDR1 MNHEY and CDR2 SVGEGT come from the germline V gene.

The chain links TRBV19 to TRBJ2-1; 11 bases line up with TRBD2. CDR1 LNHDA and CDR2 SQIVND come from the germline V gene (reference sequence). Germline trimming cut 5 bases from V and 1 base from J; bases unmatched to any gene: 4. The CDR3 length is 16 residues. The CDR3 loop reads CASSPLAGVSYNEQFF. In DNA form, the CDR3 reads TGTGCCAGTAGTCCACTAGCGGGAGTATCCTACAATGAGCAGTTCTTC.

This clonotype has more than one count but fewer than ten. The chain uses TRBV27 and TRBJ2-1, with TRBD2 as a possible D gene (7 bases). This CDR3 is 16 amino acids long. Germline loops: CDR1 MNHEY, CDR2 SMNVEV (reference sequence). Between the trimmed V and J ends, which lost 0 bases and 2 bases, there was a span of 11 bases. Written as DNA, the CDR3 is TGTGCCAGCAGTTTATCTTGGCGGGGGCCCTACAATGAGCAGTTCTTC. Residues: CASSLSWRGPYNEQFF.

The gene calls are TRBV29-1 and TRBJ2-2, with a tentative D call TRBD2 (5 bases). This CDR3 is 11 amino acids long. Deletions cut 7 bases from V and 3 bases from J, with 6 bases between. Germline CDR1 is SQVTM and CDR2 is ANQGSEA. The DNA of the CDR3 is TGCAGCGGGGAGTACACCGGGGAGCTGTTTTTT. This sequence encodes CSGEYTGELFF.

This clonotype came up many times. The chain employs TRBV30 and TRBJ1-4; TRBD1 matches 7 bases. The CDR3 is made up of 16 amino acids. Trimming cost V 3 bases and J 3 bases; bases outside gene matches: 10. Germline CDR1 is GTSNPN and CDR2 is SVGIG (reference sequence). This CDR3 reads CAWSEGATGPNEKLFF. The CDR3 DNA reads as TGTGCCTGGAGCGAGGGTGCGACAGGGCCTAATGAAAAACTGTTTTTT.

In this sample, this clonotype turned up many times. V gene TRBV4-1 combines with J gene TRBJ2-1; TRBD1 might be the D (6 bases). This CDR3 spans 16 amino acids. Germline loops: CDR1 MGHRA, CDR2 YSYEKL. Trimming removed 4 bases at V and 5 bases at J, with 18 bases between. CDR3 sequence (DNA): TGCGCCAGCAGCCGTTCCCGGACAGCGAGTGACAATGAGCAGTTCTTC. It specifies CASSRSRTASDNEQFF.